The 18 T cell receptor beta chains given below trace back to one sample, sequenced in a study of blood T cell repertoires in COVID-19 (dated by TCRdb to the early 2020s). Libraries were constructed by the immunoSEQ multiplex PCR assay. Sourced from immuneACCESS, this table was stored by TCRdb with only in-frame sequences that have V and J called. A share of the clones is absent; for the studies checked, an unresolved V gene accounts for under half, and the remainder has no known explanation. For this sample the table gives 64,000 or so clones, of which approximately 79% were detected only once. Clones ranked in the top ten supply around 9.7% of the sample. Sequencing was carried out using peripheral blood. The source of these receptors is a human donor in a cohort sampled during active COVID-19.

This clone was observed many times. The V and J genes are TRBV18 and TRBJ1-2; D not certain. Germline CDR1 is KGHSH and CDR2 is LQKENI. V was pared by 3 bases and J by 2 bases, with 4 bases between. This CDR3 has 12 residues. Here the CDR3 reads CASSPVNYGYTF. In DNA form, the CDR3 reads TGTGCCAGCTCACCCGTGAACTATGGCTACACCTTC.

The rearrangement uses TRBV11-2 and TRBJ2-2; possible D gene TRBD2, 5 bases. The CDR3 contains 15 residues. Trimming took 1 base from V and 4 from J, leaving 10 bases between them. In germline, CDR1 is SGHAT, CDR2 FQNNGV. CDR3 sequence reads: CASSLGRPSTGELFF. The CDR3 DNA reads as TGTGCCAGCAGCTTAGGGAGGCCCAGCACCGGGGAGCTGTTTTTT.

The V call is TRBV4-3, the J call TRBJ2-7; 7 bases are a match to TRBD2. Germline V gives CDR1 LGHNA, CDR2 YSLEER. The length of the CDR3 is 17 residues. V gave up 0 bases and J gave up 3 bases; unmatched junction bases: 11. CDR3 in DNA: TGCGCCAGCAGCCAAGAGTTGTCGGAACTAGCGTTCTACGAGCAGTACTTC. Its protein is CASSQELSELAFYEQYF.

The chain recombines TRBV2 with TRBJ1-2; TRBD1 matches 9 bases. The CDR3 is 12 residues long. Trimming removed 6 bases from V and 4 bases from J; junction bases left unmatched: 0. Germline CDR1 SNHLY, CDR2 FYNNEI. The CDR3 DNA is TGTGCCAGCAGGACAGGGGGCTATGGCTACACCTTC. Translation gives CASRTGGYGYTF.

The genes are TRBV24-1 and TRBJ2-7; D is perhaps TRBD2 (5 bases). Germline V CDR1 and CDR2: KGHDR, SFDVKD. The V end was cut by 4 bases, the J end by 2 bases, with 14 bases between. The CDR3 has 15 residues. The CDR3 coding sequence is TGTGCCACCAGTGACTCGGGCCACGGGACCTACGAGCAGTACTTC. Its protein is CATSDSGHGTYEQYF.

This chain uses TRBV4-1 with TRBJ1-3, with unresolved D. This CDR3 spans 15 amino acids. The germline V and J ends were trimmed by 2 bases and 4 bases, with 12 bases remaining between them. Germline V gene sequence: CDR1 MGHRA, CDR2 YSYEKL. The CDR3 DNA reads TGCGCCAGCAGCCAATTATCTGGCTTCGGAAACACCATATATTTT. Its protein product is CASSQLSGFGNTIYF.

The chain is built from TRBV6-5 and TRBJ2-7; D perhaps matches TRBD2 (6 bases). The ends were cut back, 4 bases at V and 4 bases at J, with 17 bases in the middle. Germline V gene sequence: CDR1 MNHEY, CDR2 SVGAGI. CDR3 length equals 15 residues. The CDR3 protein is CASSFSGVEVYEQYF. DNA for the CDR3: TGTGCCAGCAGTTTCTCGGGAGTAGAGGTATACGAGCAGTACTTC.

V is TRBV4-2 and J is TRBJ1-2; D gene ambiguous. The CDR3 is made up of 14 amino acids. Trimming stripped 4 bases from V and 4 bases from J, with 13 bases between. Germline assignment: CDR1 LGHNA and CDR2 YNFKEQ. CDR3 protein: CASSRPQAPYGYTF. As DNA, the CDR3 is TGTGCCAGCAGCCGCCCTCAGGCGCCCTATGGCTACACCTTC.

The CDR3 here is CASSYARETYNSPLHF. As DNA, the CDR3 is TGTGCCAGCAGTTATGCCAGGGAAACCTATAATTCACCCCTCCACTTT. The chain is built from TRBV6-5 and TRBJ1-6; possible D gene TRBD1, 5 bases. Trimming cost V 3 bases and J 2 bases, with 11 bases left between them. The CDR3 runs 16 residues. Germline V gene data show CDR1 as MNHEY and CDR2 as SVGAGI.

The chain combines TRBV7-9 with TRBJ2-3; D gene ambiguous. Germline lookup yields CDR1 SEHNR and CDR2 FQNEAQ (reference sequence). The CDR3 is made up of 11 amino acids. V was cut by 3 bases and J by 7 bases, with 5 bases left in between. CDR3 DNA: TGTGCCAGCAGCTTTGACAATACGCAGTATTTT. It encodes CASSFDNTQYF.

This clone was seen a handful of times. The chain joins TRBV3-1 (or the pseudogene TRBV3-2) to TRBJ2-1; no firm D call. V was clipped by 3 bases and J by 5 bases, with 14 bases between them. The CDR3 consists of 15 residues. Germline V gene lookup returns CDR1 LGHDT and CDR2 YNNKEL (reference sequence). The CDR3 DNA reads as TGTGCCAGCAGCCAGCGACTCACGGCCAACAATGAGCAGTTCTTC. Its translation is CASSQRLTANNEQFF.

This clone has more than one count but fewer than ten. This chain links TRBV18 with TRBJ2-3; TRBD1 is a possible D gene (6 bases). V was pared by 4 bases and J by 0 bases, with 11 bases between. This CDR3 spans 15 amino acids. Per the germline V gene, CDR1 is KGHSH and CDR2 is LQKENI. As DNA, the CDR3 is TGTGCCAGCTCACTCGCAGGGACAAGCACAGATACGCAGTATTTT. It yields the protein CASSLAGTSTDTQYF.

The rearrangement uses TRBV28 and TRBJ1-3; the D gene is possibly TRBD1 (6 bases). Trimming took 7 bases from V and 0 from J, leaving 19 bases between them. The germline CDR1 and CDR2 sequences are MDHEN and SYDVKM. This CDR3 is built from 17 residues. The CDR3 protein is CASTLWGPGPSGNTIYF. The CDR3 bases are TGTGCCAGCACCTTGTGGGGGCCGGGTCCCTCTGGAAACACCATATATTTT.

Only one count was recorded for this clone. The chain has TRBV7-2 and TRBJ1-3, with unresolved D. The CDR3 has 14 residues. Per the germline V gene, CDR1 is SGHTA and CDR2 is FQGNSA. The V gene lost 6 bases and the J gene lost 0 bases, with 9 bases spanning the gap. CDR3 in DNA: TGTGCCAGCAGACCTGGCCTCTCTGGAAACACCATATATTTT. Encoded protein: CASRPGLSGNTIYF. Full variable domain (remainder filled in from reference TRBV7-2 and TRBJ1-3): GAGVSQSPSNKVTEKGKDVELRCDPISGHTALYWYRQSLGQGLEFLIYFQGNSAPDKSGLPSDRFSAERTGGSVSTLTIQRTQQEDSAVYLCASRPGLSGNTIYFGEGSWLTVV.

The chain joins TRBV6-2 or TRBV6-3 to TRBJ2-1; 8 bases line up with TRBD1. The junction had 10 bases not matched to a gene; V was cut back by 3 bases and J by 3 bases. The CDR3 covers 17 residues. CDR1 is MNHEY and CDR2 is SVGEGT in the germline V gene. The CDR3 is CASSYLSGGYIYNEQFF. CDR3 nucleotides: TGTGCCAGCAGTTATTTGTCAGGGGGCTATATCTACAATGAGCAGTTCTTC.

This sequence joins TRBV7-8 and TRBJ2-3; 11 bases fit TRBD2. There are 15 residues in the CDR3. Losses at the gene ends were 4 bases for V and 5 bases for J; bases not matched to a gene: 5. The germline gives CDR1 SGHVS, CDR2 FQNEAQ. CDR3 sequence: CASSSEGLAGDTQYF. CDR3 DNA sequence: TGTGCCAGCAGCTCGGAAGGACTAGCGGGAGATACGCAGTATTTT.

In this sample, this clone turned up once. The CDR3 bases are TGTGCCAGCAGTCCCGGGACAGCTAACTATGGCTACACCTTC. Translation: CASSPGTANYGYTF. The chain links TRBV28 to TRBJ1-2; 7 bases match TRBD1. V shed 5 bases, J shed 0 bases, and the junction held 3 bases outside the gene matches. Germline CDR1 reads MDHEN; CDR2 reads SYDVKM. This CDR3 spans 14 amino acids.

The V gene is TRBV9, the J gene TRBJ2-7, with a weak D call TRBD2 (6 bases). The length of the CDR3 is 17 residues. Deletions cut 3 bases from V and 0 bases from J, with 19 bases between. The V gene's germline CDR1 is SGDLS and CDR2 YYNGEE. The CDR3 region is CASSGGGTGASSYEQYF. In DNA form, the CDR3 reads TGTGCCAGCAGCGGCGGTGGGACTGGCGCGAGCTCCTACGAGCAGTACTTC.